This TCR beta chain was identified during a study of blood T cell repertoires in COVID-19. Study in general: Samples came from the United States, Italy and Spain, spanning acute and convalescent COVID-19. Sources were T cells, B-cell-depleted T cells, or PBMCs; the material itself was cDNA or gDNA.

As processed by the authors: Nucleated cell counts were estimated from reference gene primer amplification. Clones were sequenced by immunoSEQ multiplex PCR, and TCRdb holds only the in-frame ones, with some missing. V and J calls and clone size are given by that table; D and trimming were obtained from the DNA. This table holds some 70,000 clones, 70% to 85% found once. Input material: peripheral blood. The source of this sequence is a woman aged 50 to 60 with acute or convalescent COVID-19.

CDR3 nucleotides: TGTGCCAGCAGCTTGGACGGACTAGCGGGAGAGCAGTACTTC. It codes for CASSLDGLAGEQYF. The chain links TRBV5-4 to TRBJ2-7; 12 nucleotides match TRBD2. From germline, CDR1 is SGHNT and CDR2 YYREEE (reference sequence). The ends lost 0 bases at V and 7 bases at J; junction bases unmatched: 2. The CDR3 length is 14 residues.